The 22 T cell receptor beta chains in this list originate from one sample, sequenced in a study of cytomegalovirus exposure and HLA in healthy donors. The PCR had 60 Vbeta and 13 Jbeta primers. The data were produced by immunoSEQ multiplex PCR, yet TCRdb's version contains in-frame clones alone and is incomplete. The sample includes around 150,000 clones, roughly 79% of them seen just once. Sequenced: PBMCs. These receptors were collected from a woman aged 45-60 years in good health and CMV-seropositive.

CDR3 sequence reads: CASSPRGAGALEQYF. CDR3 nucleotides: TGTGCCAGCTCACCGAGGGGAGCGGGAGCTCTCGAGCAGTACTTC. The rearrangement joins TRBV18 to TRBJ2-7; 8 bases align to TRBD2. CDR3 length equals 15 residues. The V gene's germline CDR1 is KGHSH and CDR2 LQKENI. Trimming removed 3 bases from V and 6 bases from J; junction bases left unmatched: 10.

The J gene is TRBJ2-5, the V gene TRBV2; 14 bases fit TRBD2. Germline V gene sequence: CDR1 SNHLY, CDR2 FYNNEI. The CDR3 extends over 17 amino acids. The V and J ends lost 10 bases and 0 bases, in that order; junction bases with no gene match: 10. This CDR3 reads CATGTGTSGGHQETQYF. In DNA, the CDR3 is TGTGCCACCGGGACCGGGACTAGCGGGGGCCACCAAGAGACCCAGTACTTC.

The V gene is TRBV4-3, the J gene TRBJ2-4; 9 nucleotides agree with TRBD1. V lost 5 bases to trimming and J lost 8 bases; unmatched junction nucleotides: 10. CDR3 size: 15 residues. Germline V lookup: CDR1 LGHNA, CDR2 YSLEER. CDR3 region: CASSKDRGFVDIQYF. The CDR3 coding sequence is TGCGCCAGCAGCAAGGACAGGGGATTTGTGGACATTCAGTACTTC.

This chain connects TRBV9 to TRBJ2-2, with TRBD2 matching over 9 bases. Germline CDR1 is SGDLS and CDR2 is YYNGEE. This CDR3 region has 16 residues. Trimming at V came to 0 bases and at J to 5 bases, leaving 5 bases not matched to a gene. The CDR3 sequence: CASSVAAGGGTGELFF. CDR3 DNA: TGTGCCAGCAGCGTAGCAGCGGGAGGCGGGACCGGGGAGCTGTTTTTT. Full variable domain (missing parts from reference TRBV9 and TRBJ2-2): DSGVTQTPKHLITATGQRVTLRCSPRSGDLSVYWYQQSLDQGLQFLIQYYNGEERAKGNILERFSAQQFPDLHSELNLSSLELGDSALYFCASSVAAGGGTGELFFGEGSRLTVL.

The rearrangement joins TRBV28 to TRBJ2-5; 8 nucleotides match TRBD2. Germline V gives CDR1 MDHEN, CDR2 SYDVKM. The CDR3 consists of 12 residues. V was clipped by 6 bases and J by 5 bases; unmatched bases: 2. CDR3 sequence (DNA): TGTGCCAGCAGGGGACTAGTCGAGACCCAGTACTTC. This sequence encodes CASRGLVETQYF.

This chain joins TRBV18 and TRBJ1-3; possible D gene TRBD1, 5 bases. Germline assignment: CDR1 KGHSH and CDR2 LQKENI. With 2 bases removed from V and 7 bases from J, the gap between germline ends came to 18 bases. The CDR3 totals 16 residues. This chain's CDR3 is CASSPDRIGNRNTIYF. In nucleotides, the CDR3 is TGTGCCAGCTCACCAGATCGTATAGGGAACAGGAACACCATATATTTT.

This clone was detected only once. This chain uses TRBV5-1 with TRBJ1-3; D is ambiguous. The CDR3 length is 14 residues. The V gene lost 4 bases and the J gene lost 1 base, with 9 bases spanning the gap. In germline, CDR1 is SGHRS, CDR2 YFSETQ. CDR3 amino acids: CASSPYESGNTIYF. CDR3 bases: TGCGCCAGCAGCCCGTATGAGTCTGGAAACACCATATATTTT.

This clone was found once. V and J are TRBV5-6 and TRBJ2-7; D is unresolved. CDR1 and CDR2 (germline): SGHDT, YYEEEE. The CDR3 has 14 amino acids. The V gene lost 4 bases and the J gene lost 0 bases, with 11 bases spanning the gap. The CDR3 spells CASSPTPSSYEQYF. The CDR3 bases are TGTGCCAGCAGCCCGACTCCCAGCTCCTACGAGCAGTACTTC.

This clone appeared a few times. This chain links TRBV28 with TRBJ2-5; 8 bases align to TRBD2. The J segment lost 5 bases and the V segment lost 6 bases, leaving 2 bases of the junction unmatched. The germline V gene encodes CDR1 MDHEN and CDR2 SYDVKM. The CDR3 is 12 amino acids. The CDR3 loop is CASRAGVETQYF. CDR3 DNA: TGTGCCAGCAGAGCGGGGGTGGAGACCCAGTACTTC.

The gene calls are TRBV21-1 and TRBJ1-3; the table's D call of TRBD1 was not tested on the DNA. TRBV21-1 counts as a pseudogene. The CDR3 is made up of 17 amino acids. The CDR3 protein is CASSKGLDRGSGNTIYF. CDR3 bases: TGTGCCAGCAGCAAAGGTCTAGACAGGGGTTCCGGAAACACCATATATTTT.

The rearrangement links TRBV30 to TRBJ1-2, with D possibly matching TRBD1 (5 bases). The CDR3 loop spans 14 amino acids. Germline CDR1 is GTSNPN and CDR2 is SVGIG (reference sequence). V dropped 3 bases and J dropped 7 bases, with 18 bases sitting between them. CDR3 in amino acids: CAWRFLGQGGGYTF. The CDR3 DNA follows: TGTGCCTGGAGGTTTTTAGGGCAGGGCGGTGGCTACACCTTC.

The chain joins TRBV2 to TRBJ1-4; 8 bases are a match to TRBD1. The CDR3 loop spans 15 amino acids. J lost 5 bases, V lost 6 bases, and 8 bases had no gene match. Germline V CDR1 and CDR2: SNHLY, FYNNEI. The DNA for the CDR3 is TGTGCCAGCAGCGTTTGGGGACAGGAAAATGAAAAACTGTTTTTT. Translation gives CASSVWGQENEKLFF.

V gene TRBV6-4 combines with J gene TRBJ1-1; tentative D call: TRBD1 (5 bases). The germline gives CDR1 MRHNA, CDR2 SNTAGT. The CDR3 length is 13 residues. The V end was cut by 5 bases, the J end by 1 base, with 8 bases between. DNA of the CDR3: TGTGCCAGCAGTCTAGACAGGAACACTGAAGCTTTCTTT. Its protein product is CASSLDRNTEAFF.

V is TRBV30 and J is TRBJ2-2; tentative D call: TRBD2 (7 bases). Trimming removed 4 bases from V and 6 bases from J, with 12 bases in between. The CDR3 totals 13 residues. The V gene's germline CDR1 is GTSNPN and CDR2 SVGIG (reference sequence). The CDR3 nucleotides are TGTGCCTGGAACGGGGGGCGAGCCGGGGAGCTGTTTTTT. Protein sequence: CAWNGGRAGELFF.

The rearrangement joins TRBV7-9 to TRBJ2-2; TRBD1 matches 7 bases. Germline lookup yields CDR1 SEHNR and CDR2 FQNEAQ (reference sequence). After removal of 6 bases from V and 2 bases from J, the junction contained 3 bases not matched to a gene. This CDR3 contains 14 residues. Here the CDR3 reads CASSRDSNTGELFF. The CDR3 nucleotides are TGTGCCAGCAGTCGGGACAGTAACACCGGGGAGCTGTTTTTT.

The chain recombines TRBV7-8 with TRBJ2-5, with 7 bases aligning to TRBD1. The CDR3 has 14 amino acids. Germline V gene data show CDR1 as SGHVS and CDR2 as FQNEAQ. V shed 5 bases and J 5 bases; nucleotides not matched to a gene: 8. DNA of the CDR3: TGTGCCAGCAGCATCATGACAGGGAGTGAGACCCAGTACTTC. Amino acids: CASSIMTGSETQYF.

The J gene is TRBJ2-3, the V gene TRBV7-2, with no clear D. Germline V lookup: CDR1 SGHTA, CDR2 FQGNSA. This CDR3 has 15 residues. V was clipped by 1 base and J by 0 bases, with 8 bases between them. CDR3 in DNA: TGTGCCAGCAGCTTAGGACTGATAAGCACAGATACGCAGTATTTT. This codes for CASSLGLISTDTQYF.

There are a few counts of this clone. V and J are TRBV2 and TRBJ2-3; D is possibly TRBD1 (6 bases). This CDR3 comprises 21 residues. Between the trimmed V and J ends, which lost 0 bases and 2 bases, there was a span of 27 bases. The germline V gene has CDR1 SNHLY and CDR2 FYNNEI. The CDR3 DNA is TGTGCCAGCAGTGAAGCTTCGGTTCACCCCTGGGGCAGGGGTTCCACAGATACGCAGTATTTT. Translated: CASSEASVHPWGRGSTDTQYF.

This chain connects TRBV6-1 to TRBJ2-5; no clear D gene. The germline CDR1 and CDR2 sequences are MNHNS and SASEGT. The CDR3 length is 14 residues. Trimming took 6 bases from V and 0 from J, leaving 11 bases between them. DNA for the CDR3: TGTGCCAGCAGGGTTTGGAGCCACCAAGAGACCCAGTACTTC. Translation: CASRVWSHQETQYF.

The V gene is TRBV10-3, the J gene TRBJ2-1, with 10 bases matching TRBD1. Germline CDR1 reads ENHRY; CDR2 reads SYGVKD. V shed 5 bases, J shed 8 bases, and the junction held 6 bases outside the gene matches. The CDR3 contains 14 residues. Here the CDR3 DNA reads TGTGCCATCAGTCTGACAGGGGGCCTCGATGAGCAGTTCTTC. This translates into CAISLTGGLDEQFF.

The chain carries TRBV2 and TRBJ2-7; maybe TRBD2 (5 bases). Per the germline V gene, CDR1 is SNHLY and CDR2 is FYNNEI. V lost 3 bases and J 6 bases, leaving 15 bases between the germline ends. The length of the CDR3 is 14 residues. The CDR3 DNA reads as TGTGCCAGCAGTGACAGCCGGGGAGTTAGCGAGCAGTACTTC. Translating it yields CASSDSRGVSEQYF.

The CDR3 here is CASRETGFGGELFF. In DNA form, the CDR3 reads TGTGCCAGCAGGGAGACAGGGTTCGGCGGGGAGCTGTTTTTT. This chain uses TRBV2 with TRBJ2-2, with 7 bases matching TRBD1. Looked up from germline, CDR1 is SNHLY and CDR2 is FYNNEI. CDR3 length: 14 residues. Unmatched junction bases numbered 8, after V lost 6 bases and J lost 7 bases.